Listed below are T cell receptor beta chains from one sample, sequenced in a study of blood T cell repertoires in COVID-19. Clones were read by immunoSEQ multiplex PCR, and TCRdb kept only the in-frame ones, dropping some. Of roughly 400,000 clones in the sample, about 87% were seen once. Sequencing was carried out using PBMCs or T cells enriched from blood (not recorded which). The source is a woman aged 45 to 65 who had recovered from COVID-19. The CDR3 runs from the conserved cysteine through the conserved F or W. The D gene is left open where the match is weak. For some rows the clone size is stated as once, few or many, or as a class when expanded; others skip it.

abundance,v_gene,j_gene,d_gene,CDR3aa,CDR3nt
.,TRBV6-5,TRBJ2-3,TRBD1,CASSQPGQGENTQYF,TGTGCCAGCAGCCAACCGGGACAGGGAGAGAATACGCAGTATTTT
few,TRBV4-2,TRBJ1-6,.,CASSQVPRQMVNSPLHF,TGTGCCAGCAGCCAAGTCCCCAGACAAATGGTTAATTCACCCCTCCACTTT
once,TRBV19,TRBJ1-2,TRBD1,CASSTLTGGDGYTF,TGTGCCAGTAGTACCCTGACAGGGGGTGATGGCTACACCTTC
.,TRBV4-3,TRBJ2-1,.,CASSYYNEQFF,TGCGCCAGCAGCTACTACAATGAGCAGTTCTTC
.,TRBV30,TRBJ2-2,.,CAWSVRTENTGELFF,TGTGCCTGGAGTGTTAGAACAGAGAACACCGGGGAGCTGTTTTTT
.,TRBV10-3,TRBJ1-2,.,CAISPDLRGYTF,TGTGCCATCAGTCCAGACTTGAGGGGCTACACCTTC
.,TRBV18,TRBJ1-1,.,CASSPRFTEGNTEAFF,TGTGCCAGCTCACCTCGTTTTACAGAAGGGAACACTGAAGCTTTCTTT
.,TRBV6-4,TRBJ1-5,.,CASSTKRQTMNQPQHF,TGTGCCAGCAGTACTAAGAGACAGACGATGAATCAGCCCCAGCATTTT
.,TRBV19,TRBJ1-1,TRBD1,CASRGQGAQGTEAFF,TGTGCCAGTAGAGGCCAGGGGGCGCAGGGCACTGAAGCTTTCTTT
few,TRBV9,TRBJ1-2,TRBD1,CASSVDYRGYGYTF,TGTGCCAGCAGCGTAGATTACAGGGGGTATGGCTACACCTTC
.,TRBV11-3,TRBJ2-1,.,CASSSPGWDEQFF,TGTGCCAGCAGCTCACCAGGGTGGGATGAGCAGTTCTTC
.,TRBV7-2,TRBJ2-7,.,CASSLEGTGLSSYEQYF,TGTGCCAGCAGCTTAGAGGGAACGGGATTGAGCTCCTACGAGCAGTACTTC
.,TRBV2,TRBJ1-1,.,CASSYRDNTEAFF,TGTGCCAGCAGTTACAGGGATAACACTGAAGCTTTCTTT
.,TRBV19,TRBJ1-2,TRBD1,CASSTGGRYGYTF,TGTGCCAGTAGTACAGGGGGCCGGTATGGCTACACCTTC
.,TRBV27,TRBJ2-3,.,CASSSLPGWSTDTQYF,TGTGCCAGCAGTTCCCTGCCGGGATGGAGCACAGATACGCAGTATTTT
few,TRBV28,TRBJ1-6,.,CASSRFEVPKSPLHF,TGTGCCAGCAGTCGCTTTGAGGTTCCGAAATCACCCCTCCACTTT
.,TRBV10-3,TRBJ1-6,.,CAIGGRGSYNSPLHF,TGTGCCATCGGGGGGAGGGGAAGCTATAATTCACCCCTCCACTTT
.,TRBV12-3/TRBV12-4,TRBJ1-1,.,CASSPVERFEAFF,TGTGCCAGCAGCCCCGTGGAGCGGTTTGAAGCTTTCTTT
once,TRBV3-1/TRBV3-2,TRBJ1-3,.,CASKDRGNTIYF,TGTGCCAGCAAGGACAGAGGAAACACCATATATTTT
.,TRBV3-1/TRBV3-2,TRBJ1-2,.,CASSQGGGYTF,TGTGCCAGCAGCCAAGGCGGTGGCTACACCTTC